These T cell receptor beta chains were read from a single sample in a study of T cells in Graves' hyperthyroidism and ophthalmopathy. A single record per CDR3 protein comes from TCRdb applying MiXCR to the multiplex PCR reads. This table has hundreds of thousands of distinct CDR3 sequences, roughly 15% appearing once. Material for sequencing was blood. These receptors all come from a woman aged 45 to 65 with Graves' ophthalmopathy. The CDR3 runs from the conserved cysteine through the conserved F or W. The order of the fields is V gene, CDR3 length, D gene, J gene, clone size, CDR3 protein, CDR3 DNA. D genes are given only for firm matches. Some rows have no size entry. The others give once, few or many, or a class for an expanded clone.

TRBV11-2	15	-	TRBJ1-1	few	CASRRPGRWNTEAFF	TGTGCCAGCAGGCGACCGGGTAGGTGGAACACTGAAGCTTTCTTT
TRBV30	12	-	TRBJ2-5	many	CAWSESPETQYF	TGTGCCTGGAGTGAAAGTCCCGAGACCCAGTACTTC
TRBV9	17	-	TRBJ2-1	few	CASSVGNSGPSYNEQFF	TGTGCCAGCAGCGTGGGGAATAGCGGTCCCTCCTACAATGAGCAGTTCTTC
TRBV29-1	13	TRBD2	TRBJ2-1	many	CSVPGLAFNEQFF	TGCAGCGTGCCGGGACTAGCATTCAATGAGCAGTTCTTC
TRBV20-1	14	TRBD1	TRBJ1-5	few	CSARDSGTGSPQHF	TGCAGTGCTAGAGACTCCGGGACAGGTAGTCCCCAGCATTTT
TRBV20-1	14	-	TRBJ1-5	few	CSAKVWVGNQPQHF	TGCAGTGCTAAGGTCTGGGTTGGCAATCAGCCCCAGCATTTT
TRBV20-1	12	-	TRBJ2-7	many	CSAKGSQYEQYF	TGCAGTGCTAAGGGTAGTCAATACGAGCAGTACTTC
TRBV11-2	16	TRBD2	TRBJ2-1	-	CASSQASGNSYNEQFF	TGTGCCAGCAGCCAAGCTAGCGGAAACTCCTACAATGAGCAGTTCTTC
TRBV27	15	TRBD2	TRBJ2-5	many	CASTLTSGNQETQYF	TGTGCCAGCACCTTGACTAGCGGAAACCAAGAGACCCAGTACTTC
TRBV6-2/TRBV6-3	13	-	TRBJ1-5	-	CASGVRAGQPQHF	TGTGCCAGCGGTGTCAGGGCTGGTCAGCCCCAGCATTTT
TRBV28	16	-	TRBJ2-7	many	CASSFMITGLHYEQYF	TGTGCCAGCAGTTTTATGATCACGGGACTGCACTACGAGCAGTACTTC
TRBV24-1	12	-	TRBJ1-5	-	CATSEGNQPQHF	TGTGCCACCAGTGAAGGGAATCAGCCCCAGCATTTT
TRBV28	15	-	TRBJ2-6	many	CASSLSLSGANVLTF	TGTGCCAGCAGTTTGAGCTTGTCTGGGGCCAACGTCCTGACTTTC
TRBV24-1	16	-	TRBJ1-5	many	CATSDTRPGKDQPQHF	TGTGCCACCAGTGATACTCGCCCGGGGAAGGACCAGCCCCAGCATTTT
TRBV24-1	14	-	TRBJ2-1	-	CATSDQGTSDEQFF	TGTGCCACCAGTGATCAGGGGACATCGGATGAGCAGTTCTTC
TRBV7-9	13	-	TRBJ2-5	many	CASSPRRGETQYF	TGTGCCAGCAGCCCGCGGAGGGGCGAGACCCAGTACTTC